The T cell receptor (beta chain) under discussion was sequenced for a study of early T cells in non-severe SARS-CoV-2 infection. In its sample, this clonotype was seen a few times. Looked up from germline, CDR1 is KGHSH and CDR2 is LQKENI. The CDR3 consists of 17 residues. V dropped 6 bases and J dropped 2; count of bases not matched to a gene: 14. TCRdb itself ran the 5' RACE reads through MiXCR, one entry per CDR3 protein. The table lists almost 85,000 distinct CDR3 sequences, about 12% of them singletons, with around 2.4% in the top ten. This TCR was sampled from an adult who was a healthcare worker with PCR-confirmed SARS-CoV-2 infection or an uninfected control (not recorded which). What was sequenced was whole blood. V and J are TRBV18 and TRBJ2-7, with TRBD1 identical over 9 bases. This chain's CDR3 is CASSLYSRDREAYEQYF. The CDR3 bases are TGTGCCAGCTCCCTCTACTCCCGGGACAGGGAGGCCTACGAGCAGTACTTC.